The 14 T cell receptor beta chains in this list originate from one sample, sequenced in a study of shared clonotypes between healthy human individuals. Assay: immunoSEQ multiplex PCR; the TCRdb copy retains only in-frame clones and omits some. Altogether 400,000 to 500,000 clones are present, 70% to 80% being singletons, with the ten largest covering less than 15%. The sequencing input was PBMCs. All receptors derive from a middle-aged woman in good health. Some clones in this sample may be carry-over from other donors' samples.

This chain uses TRBV7-3 with TRBJ1-6, with a weak D call TRBD1 (6 bases). CDR1 is SGHTA, CDR2 FQGTGA, per germline. The CDR3 totals 14 residues. Trimming stripped 5 bases from V and 12 bases from J, with 17 bases between. The CDR3 DNA is TGTGCCAGCAGCCAGGGGAACACTGAGCGACCCCTCCACTTT. Translation gives CASSQGNTERPLHF. The full variable domain, its missing parts supplied by reference TRBV7-3 and TRBJ1-6, is GAGVSQTPSNKVTEKGKYVELRCDPISGHTALYWYRQSLGQGPEFLIYFQGTGAADDSGLPNDRFFAVRPEGSVSTLKIQRTERGDSAVYLCASSQGNTERPLHFGNGTRLTVT.

The chain uses TRBV29-1 and TRBJ1-4; D perhaps matches TRBD1 (6 bases). Trimming pared 0 bases from V and 5 bases from J, leaving 19 bases between. The CDR3 loop spans 17 amino acids. The germline gives CDR1 SQVTM, CDR2 ANQGSEA. In DNA, the CDR3 is TGCAGCGTTGAAGAACAAAAGGGACACAGAATGAATGAAAAACTGTTTTTT. It is translated as CSVEEQKGHRMNEKLFF.

The chain couples TRBV6-6 to TRBJ2-2; 9 bases line up with TRBD1. V dropped 6 bases and J dropped 4; count of bases not matched to a gene: 6. CDR1 is MNHNY and CDR2 is SVGAGI in the germline V gene (reference sequence). CDR3 length: 15 residues. CDR3 region: CASSGTGPGTGELFF. The CDR3 region has the DNA TGTGCCAGCAGCGGGACAGGGCCCGGCACCGGGGAGCTGTTTTTT.

This clone is a singleton in its sample. The CDR3 DNA follows: TGTGCCAGCAGCTTAGGGACAGGGGTCACCGGGGAGCTGTTTTTT. Amino acid sequence: CASSLGTGVTGELFF. The chain links TRBV11-2 to TRBJ2-2, with 9 bases matching TRBD1. From germline, CDR1 is SGHAT and CDR2 FQNNGV. V shed 1 base and J 4 bases; nucleotides not matched to a gene: 1. The CDR3 runs 15 residues.

This sequence joins TRBV14 and TRBJ2-5; 8 positions match TRBD2. With 2 bases clipped from V and 5 bases from J, the junction kept 4 bases outside the gene matches. The CDR3 has 14 amino acids. Germline V lookup: CDR1 SGHDN, CDR2 FVKESK. CDR3 amino acids: CASSQSGSWETQYF. CDR3 sequence (DNA): TGTGCCAGCAGCCAAAGCGGGAGCTGGGAGACCCAGTACTTC.

The chain carries TRBV19 and TRBJ1-1, with D hard to call. The germline V gene has CDR1 LNHDA and CDR2 SQIVND (reference sequence). V shed 3 bases and J shed 1 base, with 6 bases lying between them. There are 13 residues in the CDR3. The CDR3: CASSIFRNTEAFF. The CDR3 nucleotides are TGTGCCAGTAGTATTTTCCGGAACACTGAAGCTTTCTTT.

In its sample, this clone was seen once. This chain joins TRBV2 and TRBJ2-7; the match to TRBD1 covers 7 bases. V shed 7 bases and J 3 bases; nucleotides not matched to a gene: 6. The germline V gene encodes CDR1 SNHLY and CDR2 FYNNEI. This CDR3 is 13 amino acids long. CDR3 nucleotides: TGTGCCAGCAAAGACAGGGCCTTCTACGAGCAGTACTTC. It is translated as CASKDRAFYEQYF. Looking up the rest from reference TRBV2 and TRBJ2-7 gives the full variable domain: EPEVTQTPSHQVTQMGQEVILRCVPISNHLYFYWYRQILGQKVEFLVSFYNNEISEKSEIFDDQFSVERPDGSNFTLKIRSTKLEDSAMYFCASKDRAFYEQYFGPGTRLTVT.

The CDR3 DNA reads TGCAGTGCTAGAGATACGGATACGCAGTATTTT. This codes for CSARDTDTQYF. The rearrangement joins TRBV20-1 to TRBJ2-3; D gene uncertain. The CDR3 sequence is 11 residues long. Germline V CDR1 and CDR2: DFQATT, SNEGSKA (reference sequence). V shed 0 bases and J shed 6 bases, with 4 bases lying between them.

The gene calls are TRBV5-6 and TRBJ1-5; 9 nucleotides agree with TRBD1. The V segment lost 4 bases and the J segment 2 bases; nucleotides outside the gene matches: 7. This CDR3 has 16 residues. Looked up from germline, CDR1 is SGHDT and CDR2 is YYEEEE. CDR3 region: CASSVTGGSGNQPQHF. In DNA, the CDR3 is TGTGCCAGCAGCGTTACAGGGGGCTCGGGCAATCAGCCCCAGCATTTT. Combining the CDR3 with reference TRBV5-6 and TRBJ1-5 gives the whole variable domain DAGVTQSPTHLIKTRGQQVTLRCSPKSGHDTVSWYQQALGQGPQFIFQYYEEEERQRGNFPDRFSGHQFPNYSSELNVNALLLGDSALYLCASSVTGGSGNQPQHFGDGTRLSIL.

The chain couples TRBV7-3 to TRBJ2-1, with 9 bases aligning to TRBD2. CDR1 is SGHTA, CDR2 FQGTGA, per germline. The V and J ends lost 5 bases and 10 bases, in that order; junction bases with no gene match: 12. The CDR3 consists of 15 residues. CDR3 sequence (DNA): TGTGCCAGCAGCCCCGGGACTAGCAGATTAACGGAGCAGTTCTTC. It specifies CASSPGTSRLTEQFF.

This clone was found many times. The chain is built from TRBV7-9 and TRBJ1-4; 8 positions agree with TRBD1. Germline CDR1 is SEHNR and CDR2 is FQNEAQ (reference sequence). The CDR3 extends over 15 amino acids. The V segment lost 0 bases and the J segment 12 bases; nucleotides outside the gene matches: 9. CDR3 nucleotide sequence: TGTGCCAGCAGCTTAGCCCAGGGGGCCGATGATGAACTGTTTTTT. Protein product: CASSLAQGADDELFF.

The chain employs TRBV6-5 and TRBJ1-4; the D gene is possibly TRBD1 (5 bases). This CDR3 comprises 12 residues. V gave up 8 bases and J gave up 11 bases, with 15 bases separating them. Germline values: CDR1 MNHEY, CDR2 SVGAGI. The DNA of the CDR3 is TGTGCCAGCTCACTCGGGGGTGGGAAACTGTTTTTT. As protein: CASSLGGGKLFF.

This clone has just one count. The rearrangement joins TRBV2 to TRBJ1-1; D gene unclear. V lost 5 bases, J lost 0 bases, and 7 bases lay in between. Germline V lookup: CDR1 SNHLY, CDR2 FYNNEI. CDR3 size: 13 residues. The CDR3 loop is CASSLQMNTEAFF. As DNA, the CDR3 is TGTGCCAGCAGTTTACAGATGAACACTGAAGCTTTCTTT.

The genes are TRBV4-1 and TRBJ2-7; unclear D gene. Trimming took off 0 bases at V and 1 base at J, with 7 bases between the two ends. Germline V gene data show CDR1 as MGHRA and CDR2 as YSYEKL. This CDR3 is 14 amino acids long. DNA of the CDR3: TGCGCCAGCAGCCAAGAGGCAGTGTCCTACGAGCAGTACTTC. Protein: CASSQEAVSYEQYF.